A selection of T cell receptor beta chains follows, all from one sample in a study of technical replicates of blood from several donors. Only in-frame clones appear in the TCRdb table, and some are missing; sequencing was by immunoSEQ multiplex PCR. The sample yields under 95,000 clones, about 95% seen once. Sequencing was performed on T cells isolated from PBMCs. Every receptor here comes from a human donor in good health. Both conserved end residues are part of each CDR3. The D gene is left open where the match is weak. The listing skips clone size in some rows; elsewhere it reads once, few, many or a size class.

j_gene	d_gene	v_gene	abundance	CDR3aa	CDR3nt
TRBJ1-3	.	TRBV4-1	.	CASSQPVDSGNTIYF	TGCGCCAGCAGCCAACCCGTAGACTCTGGAAACACCATATATTTT
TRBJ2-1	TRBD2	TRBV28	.	CASSLSTSGRGGYDFGQFF	TGTGCCAGCAGTTTATCGACTAGCGGGAGAGGTGGTTACGACTTTGGGCAGTTCTTC
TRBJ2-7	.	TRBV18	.	CASSPGQANYEQYF	TGTGCCAGCTCACCAGGGCAGGCCAACTACGAGCAGTACTTC
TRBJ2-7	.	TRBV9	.	CASSVDPRDEQYF	TGTGCCAGCAGCGTGGATCCCAGGGACGAGCAGTACTTC
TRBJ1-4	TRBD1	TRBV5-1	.	CASSDRTGSELFF	TGCGCCAGCAGCGACCGGACAGGGTCAGAACTGTTTTTT
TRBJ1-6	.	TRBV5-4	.	CASSLTVLSPLHF	TGTGCCAGCAGCCTGACAGTCCTTTCACCCCTCCACTTT
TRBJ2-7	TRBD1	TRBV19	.	CASSMAVVGRTGTSYEQYF	TGTGCCAGTAGTATGGCCGTCGTTGGTAGGACAGGTACCTCCTACGAGCAGTACTTC
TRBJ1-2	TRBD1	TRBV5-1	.	CASSPRTGMIRDYGYTF	TGCGCCAGCAGCCCCCGGACAGGGATGATTAGAGACTATGGCTACACCTTC
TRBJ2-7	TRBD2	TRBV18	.	CASSLRLADRSYEQYF	TGTGCCAGCTCACTCAGACTAGCGGATCGCTCCTACGAGCAGTACTTC
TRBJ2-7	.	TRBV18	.	CASSAGYTRRTYEQYF	TGTGCCAGCTCCGCAGGTTATACTCGACGCACCTACGAGCAGTACTTC
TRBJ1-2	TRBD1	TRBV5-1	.	CASSPEGQGQYGYTF	TGCGCCAGCAGCCCTGAGGGACAGGGCCAATATGGCTACACCTTC
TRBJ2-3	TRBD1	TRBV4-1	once	CASSQWQGEDTQYF	TGCGCCAGCAGCCAATGGCAGGGGGAAGATACGCAGTATTTT
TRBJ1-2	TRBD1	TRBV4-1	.	CASSQFQGAPTNYGYTF	TGCGCCAGCAGCCAGTTTCAGGGGGCCCCGACTAACTATGGCTACACCTTC
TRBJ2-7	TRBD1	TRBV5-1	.	CASSLIRQGAGEQYF	TGCGCCAGCAGCTTGATCCGGCAGGGGGCAGGCGAGCAGTACTTC
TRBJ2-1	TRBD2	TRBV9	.	CASSVVGGAVNEQFF	TGTGCCAGCAGCGTAGTCGGGGGGGCTGTCAATGAGCAGTTCTTC
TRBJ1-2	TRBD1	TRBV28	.	CASRTGQGNYGYTF	TGTGCCAGCAGGACGGGACAGGGGAACTATGGCTACACCTTC
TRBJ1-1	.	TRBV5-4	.	CASSLSGVGYVNTEAFF	TGTGCCAGCAGCTTATCAGGGGTTGGCTACGTGAACACTGAAGCTTTCTTT
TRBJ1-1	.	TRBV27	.	CASSPSSPPEAFF	TGTGCCAGCAGTCCAAGCTCCCCACCTGAAGCTTTCTTT
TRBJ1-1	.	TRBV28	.	CASSLSYTEAFF	TGTGCCAGCAGTTTATCTTACACTGAAGCTTTCTTT
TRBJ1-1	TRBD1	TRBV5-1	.	CASSLGGTGFYTEAFF	TGCGCCAGCAGCTTGGGCGGGACAGGGTTTTACACTGAAGCTTTCTTT
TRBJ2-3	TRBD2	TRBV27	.	CASRLTSGDPTDTQYF	TGTGCCAGCAGACTGACTAGCGGGGACCCCACAGATACGCAGTATTTT
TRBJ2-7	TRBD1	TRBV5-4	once	CASSLDRGQSYEQYF	TGTGCCAGCAGCTTGGACAGGGGTCAATCCTACGAGCAGTACTTC
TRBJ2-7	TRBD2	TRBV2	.	CASSNELAGVGEQYF	TGTGCCAGCAGTAATGAACTAGCGGGAGTTGGCGAGCAGTACTTC
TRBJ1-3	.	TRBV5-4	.	CASSLEAGSAGNTIYF	TGTGCCAGCAGCTTGGAGGCGGGGTCTGCTGGAAACACCATATATTTT
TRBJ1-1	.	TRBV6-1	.	CASSPDSTNTEAFF	TGTGCCAGCTCTCCAGACAGTACAAACACTGAAGCTTTCTTT
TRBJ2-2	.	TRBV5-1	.	CASSLVPGVGELFF	TGCGCCAGCAGCTTGGTTCCCGGGGTCGGGGAGCTGTTTTTT
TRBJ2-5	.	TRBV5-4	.	CASSLDPDQETQYF	TGTGCCAGCAGCTTGGACCCGGACCAAGAGACCCAGTACTTC
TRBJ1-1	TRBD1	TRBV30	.	CAWRLTWGQGLFPNTEAFF	TGTGCCTGGCGACTGACGTGGGGACAGGGACTGTTCCCGAACACTGAAGCTTTCTTT
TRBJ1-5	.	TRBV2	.	CASSEQGGQPQHF	TGTGCCAGCAGTGAACAGGGAGGTCAGCCCCAGCATTTT